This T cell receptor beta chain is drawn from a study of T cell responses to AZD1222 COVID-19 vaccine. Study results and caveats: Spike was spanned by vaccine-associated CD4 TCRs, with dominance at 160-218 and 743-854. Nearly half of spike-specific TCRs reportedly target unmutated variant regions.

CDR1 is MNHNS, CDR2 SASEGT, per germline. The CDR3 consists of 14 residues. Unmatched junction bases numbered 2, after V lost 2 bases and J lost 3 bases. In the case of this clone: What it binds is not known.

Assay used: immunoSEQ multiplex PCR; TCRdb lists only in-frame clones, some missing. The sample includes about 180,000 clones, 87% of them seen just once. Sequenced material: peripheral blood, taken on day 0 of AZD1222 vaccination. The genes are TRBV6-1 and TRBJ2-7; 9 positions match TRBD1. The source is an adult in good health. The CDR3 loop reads CASSELGQGYEQYF. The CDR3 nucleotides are TGTGCCAGCAGTGAACTGGGACAGGGCTACGAGCAGTACTTC.